The table lists the clone carrying this T cell receptor beta chain with a few counts. TCR beta CDR3 regions were amplified from RNA. The TCR CDR3 first-round RT-PCR relied on the HTBI primer set. TCRdb reprocessed the multiplex PCR reads with MiXCR, giving one entry per CDR3 protein. There are almost 600,000 distinct CDR3 sequences in the sample; over 11% occur only once, and 5.5% to 7.5% lies in the top ten. CDR3 length equals 15 residues. Trimming removed 5 bases from V and 0 bases from J; junction bases left unmatched: 4. Germline-derived CDR1 and CDR2 are MRHNA and SNTAGT. This entry belongs to a study of T cells in Graves' hyperthyroidism and ophthalmopathy.

Sequencing was done on a sample of blood. The receptor was derived from a woman aged 30 to 39 with Graves' hyperthyroidism that later progressed to Graves' ophthalmopathy. V usage is TRBV6-4 and J usage is TRBJ2-1, with 7 bases lining up with TRBD1. This chain's CDR3 is CASSPGDSSYNEQFF. DNA of the CDR3: TGTGCCAGCAGTCCCGGGGACAGCTCCTACAATGAGCAGTTCTTC.